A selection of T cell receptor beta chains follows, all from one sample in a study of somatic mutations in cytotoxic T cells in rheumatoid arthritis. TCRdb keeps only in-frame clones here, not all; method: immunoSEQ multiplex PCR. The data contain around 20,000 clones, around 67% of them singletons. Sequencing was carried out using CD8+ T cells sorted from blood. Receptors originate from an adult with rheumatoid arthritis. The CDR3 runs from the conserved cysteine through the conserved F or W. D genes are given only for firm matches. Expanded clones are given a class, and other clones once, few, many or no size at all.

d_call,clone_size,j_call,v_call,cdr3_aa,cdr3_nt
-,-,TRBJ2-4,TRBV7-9,CASSSREQLTKNIQYF,TGTGCCAGCAGCTCACGGGAACAGCTCACCAAAAACATTCAGTACTTC
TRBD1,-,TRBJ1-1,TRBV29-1,CSVEDSDRGFQNTEAFF,TGCAGCGTTGAAGATTCGGACAGGGGGTTTCAGAACACTGAAGCTTTCTTT
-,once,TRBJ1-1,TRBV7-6,CASSLSYTAGAFF,TGTGCCAGCAGCTTATCCTACACGGCTGGAGCTTTCTTT
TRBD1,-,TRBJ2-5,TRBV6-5,CASSNRGLEQYF,TGTGCCAGCAGTAACAGGGGGCTTGAGCAGTACTTC
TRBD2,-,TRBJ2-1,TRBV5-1,CASSQTSGSYNEQFF,TGCGCCAGCAGCCAAACTAGCGGGAGTTACAATGAGCAGTTCTTC
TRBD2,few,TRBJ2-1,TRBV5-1,CASSFQAGGPYNEQFF,TGCGCCAGCAGCTTCCAAGCGGGGGGCCCCTACAATGAGCAGTTCTTC
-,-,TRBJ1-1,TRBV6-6,CASSLLPDSMNTEAFF,TGTGCCAGCAGTTTATTACCAGACAGCATGAACACTGAAGCTTTCTTT
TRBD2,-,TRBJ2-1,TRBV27,CASSPQWLAGVDEQFF,TGTGCCAGCAGTCCCCAGTGGCTAGCGGGGGTTGATGAGCAGTTCTTC
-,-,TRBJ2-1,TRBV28,CAIRSVHKGDEQFF,TGTGCCATTAGATCGGTACACAAAGGCGATGAGCAGTTCTTC
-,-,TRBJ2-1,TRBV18,CASSPSGTGGYNEQFF,TGTGCCAGCTCACCCAGCGGGACAGGCGGGTACAATGAGCAGTTCTTC
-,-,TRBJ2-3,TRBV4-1,CASSQDLTLTQYF,TGCGCCAGCAGCCAAGATCTAACTTTAACGCAGTATTTT
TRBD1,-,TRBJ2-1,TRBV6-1,CASSEYTGGGFYNEQFF,TGTGCCAGCAGTGAATATACAGGGGGCGGATTCTACAATGAGCAGTTCTTC
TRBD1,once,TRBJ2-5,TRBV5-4,CASSLGQGSETQYF,TGTGCCAGCAGCCTCGGACAGGGCAGCGAGACCCAGTACTTC
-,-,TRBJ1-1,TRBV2,CASSERGMNTEAFF,TGTGCCAGCAGTGAACGGGGAATGAACACTGAAGCTTTCTTT
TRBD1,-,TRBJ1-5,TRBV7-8,CASSLAGGHQPQHF,TGTGCCAGCAGCTTAGCAGGGGGCCATCAGCCCCAGCATTTT
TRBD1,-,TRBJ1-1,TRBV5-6,CASSPGTAGGAFF,TGTGCCAGCAGCCCAGGGACAGCCGGGGGGGCTTTCTTT
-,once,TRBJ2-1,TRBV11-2,CASSLIRVGYNEQFF,TGTGCCAGCAGCTTAATCCGTGTTGGCTACAATGAGCAGTTCTTC
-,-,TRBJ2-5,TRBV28,CASSWIGGQGETQYF,TGTGCCAGCAGTTGGATTGGGGGGCAGGGAGAGACCCAGTACTTC
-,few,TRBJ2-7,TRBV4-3,CASSQEGYEQYF,TGCGCCAGCAGCCAAGAAGGGTACGAGCAGTACTTC
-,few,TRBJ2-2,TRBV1,CTSSFITGELFF,TGCACCAGCAGCTTCATCACCGGGGAGCTGTTTTTT
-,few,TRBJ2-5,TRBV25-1,CASSDRDSRKETQYF,TGTGCCAGCAGTGATAGGGACTCGCGAAAAGAGACCCAGTACTTC
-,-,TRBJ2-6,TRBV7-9,CASGAGELGANVLTF,TGTGCCAGCGGGGCAGGGGAACTGGGGGCCAACGTCCTGACTTTC
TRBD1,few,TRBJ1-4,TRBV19,CASSTRQGNEKLFF,TGTGCCAGTAGTACCAGACAGGGAAACGAAAAACTGTTTTTT
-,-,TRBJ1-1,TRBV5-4,CASSFSGGNTEAFF,TGTGCCAGCAGCTTCTCGGGAGGGAACACTGAAGCTTTCTTT
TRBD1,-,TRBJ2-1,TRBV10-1,CASSRDSSYNEQFF,TGCGCCAGCAGCCGGGACAGTTCCTACAATGAGCAGTTCTTC
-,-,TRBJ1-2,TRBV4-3,CASSQDFGTFYGYTF,TGCGCCAGCAGCCAAGATTTCGGGACATTCTATGGCTACACCTTC
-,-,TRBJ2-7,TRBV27,CASSTGTGLGSYEQYF,TGTGCCAGCAGTACCGGGACGGGGTTGGGCTCCTACGAGCAGTACTTC
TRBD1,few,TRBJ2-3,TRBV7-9,CASSSRQGSTDTQYF,TGTGCCAGCAGCTCAAGACAGGGCAGCACAGATACGCAGTATTTT
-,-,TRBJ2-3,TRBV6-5,CASQRRGDTDTQYF,TGTGCCAGCCAAAGGCGGGGAGATACAGATACGCAGTATTTT
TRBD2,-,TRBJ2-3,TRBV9,CASSAGTITDTQYF,TGTGCCAGCAGCGCGGGGACTATCACAGATACGCAGTATTTT
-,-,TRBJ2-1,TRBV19,CASSSAAYNEQFF,TGTGCCAGTAGTTCAGCGGCCTACAATGAGCAGTTCTTC
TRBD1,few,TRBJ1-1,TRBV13,CASSDDRGNTEAFF,TGTGCCAGCAGCGACGACAGGGGTAACACTGAAGCTTTCTTT
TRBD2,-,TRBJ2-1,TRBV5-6,CASSLVPGGAYNEQFF,TGTGCCAGCAGCTTGGTTCCGGGAGGGGCATACAATGAGCAGTTCTTC
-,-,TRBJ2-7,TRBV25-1,CASRWGYDEQYF,TGTGCCAGCAGATGGGGGTACGACGAGCAGTACTTC
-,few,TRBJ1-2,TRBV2,CASSEDRANYGYTF,TGTGCCAGCAGTGAAGATAGAGCTAACTATGGCTACACCTTC
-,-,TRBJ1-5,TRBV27,CASSLSGSGSQHF,TGTGCCAGCAGTTTATCGGGATCTGGGTCCCAGCATTTT
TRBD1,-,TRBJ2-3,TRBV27,CATLGQGNTDTQYF,TGTGCCACCTTAGGACAGGGTAACACAGATACGCAGTATTTT
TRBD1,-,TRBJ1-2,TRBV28,CASSIYGQGADGYTF,TGTGCCAGCAGTATATATGGACAGGGGGCGGATGGCTACACCTTC
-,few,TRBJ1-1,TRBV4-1,CASSQDTGQNTEAFF,TGCGCCAGCAGCCAAGATACAGGACAGAACACTGAAGCTTTCTTT
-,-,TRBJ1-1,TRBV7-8,CASTLEGGNTEAFF,TGTGCCAGCACCCTTGAGGGGGGGAACACTGAAGCTTTCTTT
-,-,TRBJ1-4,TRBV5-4,CASKQYPPRGAGEKLFF,TGTGCCAGCAAGCAGTACCCACCTCGGGGGGCTGGGGAAAAACTGTTTTTT
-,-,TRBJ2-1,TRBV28,CASSLDNEQFF,TGTGCCAGCAGTTTAGACAATGAGCAGTTCTTC
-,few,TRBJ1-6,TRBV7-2,CASSSAYGGRLSPLHF,TGTGCCAGCAGCTCTGCCTACGGGGGAAGGCTTTCACCCCTCCACTTT
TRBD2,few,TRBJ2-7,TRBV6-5,CASSYERGYEQYF,TGTGCCAGCAGTTACGAGCGGGGCTACGAGCAGTACTTC
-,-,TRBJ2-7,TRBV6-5,CASSLVSYYEQYF,TGTGCCAGCAGTTTAGTTTCGTACTACGAGCAGTACTTC
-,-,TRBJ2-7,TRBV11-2,CASSLTPSYEQYF,TGTGCCAGCAGCTTAACCCCAAGCTACGAGCAGTACTTC
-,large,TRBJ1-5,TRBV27,CASSFNSNQPQHF,TGTGCCAGCAGTTTCAATAGCAATCAGCCCCAGCATTTT
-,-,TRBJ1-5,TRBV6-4,CASSSGYNQPQHF,TGTGCCAGCAGTTCAGGTTACAATCAGCCCCAGCATTTT
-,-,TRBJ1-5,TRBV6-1,CASSEEGYSNQPQHF,TGTGCCAGCAGTGAAGAGGGGTATAGCAATCAGCCCCAGCATTTT
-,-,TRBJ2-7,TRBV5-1,CASSLAPDEQYF,TGCGCCAGCAGCTTGGCTCCGGACGAGCAGTACTTC
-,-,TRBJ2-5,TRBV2,CASSDRGQGQETQYF,TGTGCCAGCAGTGATAGGGGCCAGGGACAAGAGACCCAGTACTTC
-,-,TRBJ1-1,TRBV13,CASSLGTVNTEAFF,TGTGCCAGCAGCTTAGGGACAGTCAACACTGAAGCCTTCTTT
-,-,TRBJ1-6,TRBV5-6,CASSLSGTNSPLHF,TGTGCCAGCAGTTTGAGTGGGACTAATTCACCCCTCCACTTT
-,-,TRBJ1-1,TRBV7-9,CASSFNQRDEGEAFF,TGTGCCAGCAGCTTTAACCAAAGGGACGAGGGGGAAGCTTTCTTT
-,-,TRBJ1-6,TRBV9,CASSDGHSPLHF,TGTGCCAGCAGCGACGGACACTCACCCCTCCACTTT
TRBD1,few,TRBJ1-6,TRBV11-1,CASSRTGNNSPLHF,TGTGCCAGCAGCCGGACAGGGAATAATTCACCCCTCCACTTT
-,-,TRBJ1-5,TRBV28,CASSLPRSNQPQHF,TGTGCCAGCAGTCTCCCACGGAGCAATCAGCCCCAGCATTTT